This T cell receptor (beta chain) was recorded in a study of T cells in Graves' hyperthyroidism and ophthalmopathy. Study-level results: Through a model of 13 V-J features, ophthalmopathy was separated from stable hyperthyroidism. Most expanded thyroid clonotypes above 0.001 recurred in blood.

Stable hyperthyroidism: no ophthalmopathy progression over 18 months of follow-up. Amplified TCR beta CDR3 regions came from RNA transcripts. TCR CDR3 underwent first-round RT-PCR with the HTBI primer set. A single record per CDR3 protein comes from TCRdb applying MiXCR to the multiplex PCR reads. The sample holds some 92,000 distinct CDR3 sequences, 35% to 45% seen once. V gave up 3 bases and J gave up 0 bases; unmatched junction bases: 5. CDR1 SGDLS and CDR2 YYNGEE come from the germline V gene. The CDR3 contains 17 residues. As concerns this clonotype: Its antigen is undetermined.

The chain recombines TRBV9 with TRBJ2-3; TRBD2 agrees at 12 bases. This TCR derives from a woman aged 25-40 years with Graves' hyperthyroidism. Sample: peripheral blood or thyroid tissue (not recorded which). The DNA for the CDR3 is TGTGCCAGCAGCGGACTAGCGGGAGTTAGAAGCACAGATACGCAGTATTTT. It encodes CASSGLAGVRSTDTQYF.